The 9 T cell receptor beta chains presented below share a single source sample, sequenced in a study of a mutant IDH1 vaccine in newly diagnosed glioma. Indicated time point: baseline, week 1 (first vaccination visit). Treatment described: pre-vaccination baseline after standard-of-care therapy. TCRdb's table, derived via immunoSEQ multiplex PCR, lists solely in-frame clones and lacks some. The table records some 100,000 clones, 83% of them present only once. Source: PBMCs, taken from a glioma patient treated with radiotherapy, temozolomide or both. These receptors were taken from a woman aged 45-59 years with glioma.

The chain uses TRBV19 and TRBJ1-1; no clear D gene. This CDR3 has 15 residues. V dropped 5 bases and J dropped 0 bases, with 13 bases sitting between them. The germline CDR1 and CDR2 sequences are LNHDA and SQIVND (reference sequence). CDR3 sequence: CASSLQGRMNTEAFF. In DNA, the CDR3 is TGTGCCAGTAGTCTCCAAGGTAGAATGAACACTGAAGCTTTCTTT.

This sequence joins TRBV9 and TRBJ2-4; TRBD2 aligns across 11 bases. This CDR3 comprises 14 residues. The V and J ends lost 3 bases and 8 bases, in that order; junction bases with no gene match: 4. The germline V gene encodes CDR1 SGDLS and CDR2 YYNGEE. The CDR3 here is CASSALAGGYIQYF. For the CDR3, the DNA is TGTGCCAGCAGCGCTCTAGCGGGGGGCTACATTCAGTACTTC. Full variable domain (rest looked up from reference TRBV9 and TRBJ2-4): DSGVTQTPKHLITATGQRVTLRCSPRSGDLSVYWYQQSLDQGLQFLIQYYNGEERAKGNILERFSAQQFPDLHSELNLSSLELGDSALYFCASSALAGGYIQYFGAGTRLSVL.

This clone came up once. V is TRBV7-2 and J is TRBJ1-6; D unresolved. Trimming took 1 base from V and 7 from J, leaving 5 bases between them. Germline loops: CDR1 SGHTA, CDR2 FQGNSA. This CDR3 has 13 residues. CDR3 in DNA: TGTGCCAGCAGCTTAGTCAGGAATTCACCCCTCCACTTT. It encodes CASSLVRNSPLHF.

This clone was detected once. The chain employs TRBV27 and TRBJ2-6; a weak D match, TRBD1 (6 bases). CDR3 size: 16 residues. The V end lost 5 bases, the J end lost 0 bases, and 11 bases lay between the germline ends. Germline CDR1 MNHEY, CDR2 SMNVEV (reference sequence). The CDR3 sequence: CASSDRKFSGANVLTF. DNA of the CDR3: TGTGCCAGCAGTGACAGGAAATTCTCTGGGGCCAACGTCCTGACTTTC.

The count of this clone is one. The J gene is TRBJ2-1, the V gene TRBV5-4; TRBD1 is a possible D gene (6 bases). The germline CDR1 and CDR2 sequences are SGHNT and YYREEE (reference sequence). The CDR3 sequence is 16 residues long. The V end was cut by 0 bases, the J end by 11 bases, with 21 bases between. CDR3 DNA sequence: TGTGCCAGCAGCTTGGGGACAGAAGGAAATTTACAAAAGCAGTTCTTC. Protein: CASSLGTEGNLQKQFF. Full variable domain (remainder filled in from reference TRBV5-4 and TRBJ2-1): ETGVTQSPTHLIKTRGQQVTLRCSSQSGHNTVSWYQQALGQGPQFIFQYYREEENGRGNFPPRFSGLQFPNYSSELNVNALELDDSALYLCASSLGTEGNLQKQFFGPGTRLTVL.

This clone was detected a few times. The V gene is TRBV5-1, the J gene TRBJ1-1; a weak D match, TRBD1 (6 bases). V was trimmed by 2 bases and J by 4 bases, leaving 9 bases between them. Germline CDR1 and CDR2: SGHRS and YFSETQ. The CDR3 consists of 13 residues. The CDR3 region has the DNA TGCGCCAGCAGCTTAACAGGGTTCACTGAAGCTTTCTTT. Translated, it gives CASSLTGFTEAFF.

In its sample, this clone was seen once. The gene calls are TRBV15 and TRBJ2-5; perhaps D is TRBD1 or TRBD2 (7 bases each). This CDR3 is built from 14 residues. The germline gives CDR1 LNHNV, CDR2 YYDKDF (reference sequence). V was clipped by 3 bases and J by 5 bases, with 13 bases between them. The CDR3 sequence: CATSSRGGVETQYF. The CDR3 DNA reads TGTGCCACCAGCAGCAGGGGGGGGGTGGAGACCCAGTACTTC. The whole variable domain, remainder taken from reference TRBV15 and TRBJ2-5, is DAMVIQNPRYQVTQFGKPVTLSCSQTLNHNVMYWYQQKSSQAPKLLFHYYDKDFNNEADTPDNFQSRRPNTSFCFLDIRSPGLGDTAMYLCATSSRGGVETQYFGPGTRLLVL.

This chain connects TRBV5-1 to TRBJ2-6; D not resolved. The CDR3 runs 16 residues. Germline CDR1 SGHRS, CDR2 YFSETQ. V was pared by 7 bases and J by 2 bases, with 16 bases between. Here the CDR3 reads CASGLTDGAGANVLTF. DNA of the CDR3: TGCGCCAGCGGATTAACGGACGGTGCTGGGGCCAACGTCCTGACTTTC.

This CDR3 reads CASSYSSQGAYYGYTF. The CDR3 DNA reads TGTGCCAGCAGTTACTCGAGTCAGGGGGCTTACTATGGCTACACCTTC. The chain combines TRBV6-5 with TRBJ1-2; 8 nucleotides match TRBD1. After removal of 0 bases from V and 3 bases from J, the junction contained 6 bases not matched to a gene. The CDR3 runs to 16 residues. CDR1 is MNHEY, CDR2 SVGAGI, per germline.